Included here is one TCR beta chain sequence, with context. Three rounds of nested PCR, following a modified ARM-PCR protocol, produced the TCRbeta library. TCRdb ran MiXCR on the multiplex PCR reads and lists one entry per CDR3 protein. This table holds 75,000 to 95,000 distinct CDR3 sequences, 67% found once. The sample belongs to a study of tumor and adjacent non-tumor tissue in lung cancer. On the study more broadly: There were some 12 adenocarcinoma, 2 squamous cell carcinoma and 1 small cell lung cancer cases.

The length of the CDR3 is 17 residues. The ends lost 5 bases at V and 5 bases at J; junction bases unmatched: 8. Per germline, CDR1 SGHAT and CDR2 FQNNGV. RNA was extracted from bulk tissue without any cell sorting. Newly diagnosed lung cancer patients had thoracic surgery in China, August–November 2014, without prior chemotherapy. The rearrangement joins TRBV11-2 to TRBJ2-1, with 14 bases aligning to TRBD2. The sample taken for sequencing was lung tumor tissue. This sequence originates from a man in his fifties or sixties with non-small cell lung cancer. Here the CDR3 reads CASSQWTSGRNNNEQFF. The CDR3 DNA follows: TGTGCCAGCAGCCAATGGACTAGCGGGAGGAACAACAATGAGCAGTTCTTC. The whole variable domain, remainder taken from reference TRBV11-2 and TRBJ2-1, is EAGVAQSPRYKIIEKRQSVAFWCNPISGHATLYWYQQILGQGPKLLIQFQNNGVVDDSQLPKDRFSAERLKGVDSTLKIQPAKLEDSAVYLCASSQWTSGRNNNEQFFGPGTRLTVL.